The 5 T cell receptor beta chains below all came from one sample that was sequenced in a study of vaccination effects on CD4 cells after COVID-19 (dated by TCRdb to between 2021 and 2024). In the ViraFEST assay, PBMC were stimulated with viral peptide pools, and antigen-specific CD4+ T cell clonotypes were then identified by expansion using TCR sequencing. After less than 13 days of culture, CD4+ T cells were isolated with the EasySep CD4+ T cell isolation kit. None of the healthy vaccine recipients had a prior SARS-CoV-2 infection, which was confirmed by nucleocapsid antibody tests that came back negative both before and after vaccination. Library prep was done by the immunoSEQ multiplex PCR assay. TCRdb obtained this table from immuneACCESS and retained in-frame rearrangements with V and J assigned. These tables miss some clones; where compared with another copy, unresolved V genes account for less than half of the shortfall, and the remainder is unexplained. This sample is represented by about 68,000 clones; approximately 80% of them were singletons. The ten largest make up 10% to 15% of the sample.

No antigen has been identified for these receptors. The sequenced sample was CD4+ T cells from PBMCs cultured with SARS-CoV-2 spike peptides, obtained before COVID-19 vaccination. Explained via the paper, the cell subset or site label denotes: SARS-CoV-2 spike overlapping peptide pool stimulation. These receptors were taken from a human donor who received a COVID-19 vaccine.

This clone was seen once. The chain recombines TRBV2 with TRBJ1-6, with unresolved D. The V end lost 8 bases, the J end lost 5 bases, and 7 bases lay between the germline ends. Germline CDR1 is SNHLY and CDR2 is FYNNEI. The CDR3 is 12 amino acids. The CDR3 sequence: CASRHNNSPLHF. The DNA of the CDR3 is TGTGCCAGCCGACATAATAATTCACCCCTCCACTTT.

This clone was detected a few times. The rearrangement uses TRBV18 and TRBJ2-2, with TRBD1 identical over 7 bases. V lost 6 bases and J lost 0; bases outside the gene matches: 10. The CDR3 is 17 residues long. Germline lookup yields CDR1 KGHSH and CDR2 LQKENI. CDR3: CASSQYDRASNTGELFF. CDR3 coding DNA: TGTGCCAGCTCTCAATACGACAGGGCTTCGAACACCGGGGAGCTGTTTTTT.

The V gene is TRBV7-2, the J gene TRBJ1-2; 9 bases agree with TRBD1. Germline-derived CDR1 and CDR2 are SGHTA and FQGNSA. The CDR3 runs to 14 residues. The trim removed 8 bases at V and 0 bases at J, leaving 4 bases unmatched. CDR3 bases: TGTGCCAGCCGTAGACAGGGGGCTAACTATGGCTACACCTTC. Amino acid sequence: CASRRQGANYGYTF.

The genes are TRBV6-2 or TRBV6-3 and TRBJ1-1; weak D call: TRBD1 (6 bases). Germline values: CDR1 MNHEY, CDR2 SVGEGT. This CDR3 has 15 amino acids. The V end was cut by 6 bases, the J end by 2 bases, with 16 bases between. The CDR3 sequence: CASSSNRAVNTEAFF. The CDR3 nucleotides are TGTGCCAGCAGCAGTAACAGGGCTGTCAACACTGAAGCTTTCTTT.

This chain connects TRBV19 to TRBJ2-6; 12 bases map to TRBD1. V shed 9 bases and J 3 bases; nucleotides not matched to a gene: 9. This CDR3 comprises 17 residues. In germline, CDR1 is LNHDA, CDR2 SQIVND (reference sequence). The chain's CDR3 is CASKERDRGLGANVLTF. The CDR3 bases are TGTGCCAGCAAAGAACGGGACAGGGGGCTTGGGGCCAACGTCCTGACTTTC.